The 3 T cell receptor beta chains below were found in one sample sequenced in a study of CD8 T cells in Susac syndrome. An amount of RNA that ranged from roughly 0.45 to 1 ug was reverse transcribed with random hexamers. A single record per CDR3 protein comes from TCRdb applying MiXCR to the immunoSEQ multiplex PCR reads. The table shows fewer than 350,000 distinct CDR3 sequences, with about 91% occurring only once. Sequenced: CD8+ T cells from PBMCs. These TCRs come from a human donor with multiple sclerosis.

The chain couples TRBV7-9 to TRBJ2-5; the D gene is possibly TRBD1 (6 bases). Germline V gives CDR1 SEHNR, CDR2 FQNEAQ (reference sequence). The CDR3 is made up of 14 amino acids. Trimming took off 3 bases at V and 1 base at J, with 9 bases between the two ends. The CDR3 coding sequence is TGTGCCAGCAGCTTGGACAGTGCCCAAGAGACCCAGTACTTC. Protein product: CASSLDSAQETQYF. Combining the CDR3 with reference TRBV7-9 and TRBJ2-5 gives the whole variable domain DTGVSQNPRHKITKRGQNVTFRCDPISEHNRLYWYRQTLGQGPEFLTYFQNEAQLEKSRLLSDRFSAERPKGSFSTLEIQRTEQGDSAMYLCASSLDSAQETQYFGPGTRLLVL.

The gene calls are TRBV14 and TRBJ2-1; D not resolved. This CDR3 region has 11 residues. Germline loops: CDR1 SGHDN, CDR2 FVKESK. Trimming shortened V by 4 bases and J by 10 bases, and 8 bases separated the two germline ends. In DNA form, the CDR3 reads TGTGCCAGCAGCCTCATTACGGAGCAGTTCTTC. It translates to CASSLITEQFF. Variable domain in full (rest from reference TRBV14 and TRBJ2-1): EAGVTQFPSHSVIEKGQTVTLRCDPISGHDNLYWYRRVMGKEIKFLLHFVKESKQDESGMPNNRFLAERTGGTYSTLKVQPAELEDSGVYFCASSLITEQFFGPGTRLTVL.

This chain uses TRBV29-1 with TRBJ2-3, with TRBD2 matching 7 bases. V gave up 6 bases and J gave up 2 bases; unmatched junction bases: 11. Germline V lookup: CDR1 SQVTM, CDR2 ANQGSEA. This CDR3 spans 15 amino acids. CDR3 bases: TGCAGCGTCCTGGGGGGGGGTGACCCCACAGATACGCAGTATTTT. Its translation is CSVLGGGDPTDTQYF.